This TCR beta chain was documented in a study of early T cells in non-severe SARS-CoV-2 infection. Across the study: Bulk RNA from unsorted whole blood was sequenced; chains were unpaired. Study-wide findings and caveats: There was a bias toward anti-spike CD8 responses in VDJdb matching, which missed private and CD4 specificities.

In this sample, this clonotype turned up a few times. What it binds is not known. Per the germline V gene, CDR1 is LGHDT and CDR2 is YNNKEL (reference sequence). The CDR3 sequence is 16 residues long. V was trimmed by 0 bases and J by 4 bases, leaving 15 bases between them. Individual cDNA molecules received unique molecular identifiers during library preparation. TCRdb re-derived calls from the 5' RACE reads in MiXCR, one entry per CDR3 protein. This sample yields about 77,000 distinct CDR3 sequences, of which 9% to 10% are seen a single time; 4.8% belongs to the top ten. Sequencing used whole blood. The chain combines TRBV3-1 with TRBJ1-2; D might be TRBD1 (5 bases). The origin of this receptor is an adult who was a healthcare worker with PCR-confirmed SARS-CoV-2 infection or an uninfected control (not recorded which). CDR3: CASSQDSGNTPYGYTF. In DNA, the CDR3 is TGTGCCAGCAGCCAAGATTCAGGGAACACCCCCTATGGCTACACCTTC.